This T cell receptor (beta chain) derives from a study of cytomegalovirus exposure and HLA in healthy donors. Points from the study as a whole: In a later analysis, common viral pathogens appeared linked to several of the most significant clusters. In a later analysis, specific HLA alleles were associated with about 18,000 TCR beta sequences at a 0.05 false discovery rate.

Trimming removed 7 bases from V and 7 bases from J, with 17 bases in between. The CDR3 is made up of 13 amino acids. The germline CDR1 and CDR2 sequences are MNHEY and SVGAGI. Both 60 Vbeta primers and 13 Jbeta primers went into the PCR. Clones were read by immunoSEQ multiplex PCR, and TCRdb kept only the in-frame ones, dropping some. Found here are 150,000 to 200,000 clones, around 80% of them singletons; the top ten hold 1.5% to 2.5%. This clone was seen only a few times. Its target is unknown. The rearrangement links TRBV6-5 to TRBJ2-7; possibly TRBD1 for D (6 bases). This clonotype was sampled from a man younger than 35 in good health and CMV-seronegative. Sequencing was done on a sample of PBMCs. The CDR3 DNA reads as TGTGCCAGCAAAGTACAGGGTAGGTCGGAGCAGTACTTC. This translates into CASKVQGRSEQYF.